This TCR beta chain derives from a study of cytomegalovirus exposure and HLA in healthy donors. Notes on the study in general: Among CMV-associated TCR beta chains, most appeared HLA-restricted in a later analysis.

The PCR employed 60 Vbeta primers together with 13 Jbeta primers. The assay was immunoSEQ multiplex PCR, and TCRdb's table has in-frame clones only and misses some. Among roughly 200,000 clones listed, more than 65% were seen once. Deletions cut 1 base from V and 7 bases from J, with 14 bases between. The length of the CDR3 is 15 residues. CDR1 is LNHDA, CDR2 SQIVND, per germline (reference sequence). In regard to this clone: Antigen specificity is unknown.

The J gene is TRBJ1-5, the V gene TRBV19; D is undetermined. The origin of this receptor is a girl between 10 and 17 years old in good health and CMV-seropositive. Sequences were obtained from PBMCs. The CDR3 nucleotides are TGTGCCAGTAGTATAGGAGGAGGGTTGCCGCAGCCCCAGCATTTT. This gives the protein CASSIGGGLPQPQHF.